This TCR beta chain was identified in a study of CD8 T cell repertoires and HIV-1 epitope variants (dated by TCRdb to 2019 to 2021). Some background on the complete study: In separate culture wells, T cells were stimulated with each of twenty-five peptides that represented autologous and known Gag and Nef epitope variants. Control conditions included a CMV, EBV and flu peptide pool, the Ebola AY9 epitope as negative control, and a no-peptide well. The epitopes tested were three Gag epitope families plus Nef HW9 and YT9. T cells were enriched using the EasySep Human T Cell Enrichment Kit and then co-cultured with an equal number of autologous T cell-negative cells acting as antigen-presenting cells. The cultures were grown for 10 days in IMDM with gentamicin, and half of the media was changed on days 3 and 7 with IL-2, IL-7 and IL-15 added. A 1M T cell aliquot was kept as an uncultured baseline condition, separate from the roughly 90 T cell cultures. A total of 83 T cell cultures were run, with each culture condition done in triplicate except for one peptide, which was done in duplicate.

The EasySep Human CD8+ T Cell Enrichment Kit was used on day 10 to isolate CD8+ T cells from every culture. Study-wide findings and limitations: Only TCR beta chains were identified by the assay, and proliferation to antigen, not T cell function or cytokine profile, was indicated. Several clonotypes recognized the Nef KF9 family and one clonotype recognized the HW9 family, while no responses were seen to the TAALDMSHF plasma variant. The study identified about nine antigen-specific TCR beta clonotypes, over 5 of which appeared to be cross-reactive for autologous or known escape epitope variants.

Based on the germline V gene, the CDR1 and CDR2 sequences are MDHEN and SYDVKM. The CDR3 sequence holds 15 residues, the cysteine and phenylalanine included. This entry keeps only the CDR3 DNA: 45 bases, framed from base 1. Trimming removed 3 bases from V and 3 bases from J; the gene matches leave 2 bases unexplained. Sequencing of TCR beta CDR3 regions was done on the immunoSEQ platform at survey depth. The QIAamp DNA micro kit was used to extract genomic DNA from every cultured and uncultured CD8+ T cell population. In the authors' own workflow: Samples with fewer than 5,000 productive reads were excluded, resulting in the removal of about 6.5% of the 75 HIV peptide-stimulated cultures. Sequences were trimmed to CDR3 by a MANAFEST web app, and nonproductive sequences, CDR3s under 5 amino acids, and sequences not starting with C or ending with F/W were removed. For a clonotype to count as antigen-specific, the clonotype had to expand relative to the no-peptide control in at least 2 of 3 replicates at FDR 0.01, and only within one epitope family. In addition, a specific clonotype needed a frequency at least fivefold higher than in wells stimulated with peptides from other epitope families. TCRdb re-hosts the immuneACCESS table, in-frame sequences only. Its copies lack some clones; in the studies checked, an unresolved V gene accounts for under half of them, and the cause for the rest is not known. V and J calls and clone size come straight from that table; D and trimming were deduced from the DNA. The sample table contains 90,000 or so clones; only one count was recorded for more than 65% of them. 20% to 30% of the sample is in the top ten clones.

This clone occurred a few times. Its antigen remains undetermined. Base-call qualities are not available, and no considerably larger clone is one nucleotide away. This clonotype was sampled from a male donor with HIV. Recombination linked TRBV28 to TRBJ1-5; 10 central bases correspond to TRBD1. Sequencing was performed on uncultured baseline CD8+ T cells from peripheral blood mononuclear cells (PBMCs). The nucleotide sequence reads as follows: TGTGCCAGCAGTTTGGGACAGGGGATCAATCAGCCCCAGCATTTT. It translates to CASSLGQGINQPQHF.